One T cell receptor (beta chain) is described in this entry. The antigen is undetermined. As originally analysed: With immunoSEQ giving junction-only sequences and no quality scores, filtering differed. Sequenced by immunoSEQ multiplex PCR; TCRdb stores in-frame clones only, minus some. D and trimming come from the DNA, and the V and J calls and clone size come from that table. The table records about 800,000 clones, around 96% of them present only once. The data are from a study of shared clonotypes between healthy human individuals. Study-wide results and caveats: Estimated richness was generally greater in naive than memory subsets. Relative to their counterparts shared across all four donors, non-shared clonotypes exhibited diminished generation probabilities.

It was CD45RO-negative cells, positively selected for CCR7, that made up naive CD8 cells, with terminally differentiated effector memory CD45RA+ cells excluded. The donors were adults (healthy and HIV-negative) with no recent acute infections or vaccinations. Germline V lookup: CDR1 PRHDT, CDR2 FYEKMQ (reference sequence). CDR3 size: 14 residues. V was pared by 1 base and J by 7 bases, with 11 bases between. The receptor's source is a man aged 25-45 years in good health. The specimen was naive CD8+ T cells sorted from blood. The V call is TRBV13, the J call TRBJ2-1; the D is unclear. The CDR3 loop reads CASSLDSLFNEQFF. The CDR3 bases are TGTGCCAGCAGCTTAGACTCGTTATTTAATGAGCAGTTCTTC.